This paragraph covers one T cell receptor beta chain sequence. Its specificity is unknown. The junction departs from germline at one end; a sequencing error may be responsible. The record originates from a study of T cells and Merkel cell carcinoma outcomes. Generated by immunoSEQ multiplex PCR, the TCRdb table keeps only in-frame clones and is missing some. The sample has some 19,000 clones; almost 85% are singletons. The CDR3 length is 13 residues. Germline CDR1 SSHAT, CDR2 FNYEAQ (reference sequence). Findings of the study overall: Repertoire plus T-cell density reportedly predicted Merkel cell carcinoma outcomes.

The clonotype originates from a human donor with Merkel cell carcinoma. The rearrangement uses TRBV7-7 and TRBJ2-3, with TRBD2 matching 7 bases. Sequencing was performed on tumor tissue from Merkel cell carcinoma. CDR3 nucleotide sequence: TGTGCTAGCAGCTTAGAGCGGGGCAGGACGCAGTATTTT. It specifies CASSLERGRTQYF.